The next 31 T cell receptor beta chains were all read from a single sample in a study of T cells after yellow fever vaccination. In TCRdb, the 5' RACE reads were re-called with MiXCR into one record per CDR3 protein. This table holds 450,000 to 550,000 distinct CDR3 sequences, roughly 19% found once. Sequencing was performed on PBMCs, taken 15 days after the yellow fever booster vaccination. These receptors originate from a man aged 25 to 40 who received the YFV17D yellow fever vaccine.

The chain employs TRBV28 and TRBJ2-2; D uncertain. The V and J ends lost 8 bases and 7 bases respectively, with 20 bases between them. Looked up from germline, CDR1 is MDHEN and CDR2 is SYDVKM. This CDR3 has 15 residues. The CDR3 loop is CASAQQTFSLGELFF. CDR3 coding DNA: TGTGCCAGCGCCCAACAGACTTTCTCCCTCGGGGAGCTGTTTTTT. Supplemented by reference TRBV28 and TRBJ2-2, the full variable domain reads DVKVTQSSRYLVKRTGEKVFLECVQDMDHENMFWYRQDPGLGLRLIYFSYDVKMKEKGDIPEGYSVSREKKERFSLILESASTNQTSMYLCASAQQTFSLGELFFGEGSRLTVL.

This clonotype appeared a few times. The chain has TRBV6-1 and TRBJ2-2; tentatively, D is TRBD1 or TRBD2 (5 bases each). V lost 7 bases, J lost 5 bases, and 17 bases lay in between. The CDR3 covers 15 residues. Germline CDR1 reads MNHNS; CDR2 reads SASEGT. The CDR3 region has the DNA TGTGCCAGCATCCTAACCGGGACGCGAACCGGGGAGCTGTTTTTT. Translated, it gives CASILTGTRTGELFF.

This clonotype was seen only a few times. The rearrangement uses TRBV5-4 and TRBJ2-1; D possibly corresponds to TRBD2 (5 bases). V was clipped by 2 bases and J by 7 bases, with 7 bases between them. Germline V CDR1 and CDR2: SGHNT, YYREEE (reference sequence). CDR3 size: 12 residues. The CDR3 DNA sequence: TGTGCCAGCAGCTTTGGGGAGAATGAGCAGTTCTTC. Amino acids: CASSFGENEQFF.

There are a few counts of this clonotype. This chain uses TRBV11-2 with TRBJ2-4; 11 bases agree with TRBD2. Germline assignment: CDR1 SGHAT and CDR2 FQNNGV. Losses at the gene ends were 0 bases for V and 0 bases for J; bases not matched to a gene: 16. This CDR3 contains 22 residues. The CDR3 region is CASSLDKVTPSGRNKAKNIQYF. CDR3 DNA sequence: TGTGCCAGCAGCTTAGATAAGGTCACTCCTAGCGGGAGGAACAAAGCCAAAAACATTCAGTACTTC. Full variable domain (outside the CDR3, taken from reference TRBV11-2 and TRBJ2-4): EAGVAQSPRYKIIEKRQSVAFWCNPISGHATLYWYQQILGQGPKLLIQFQNNGVVDDSQLPKDRFSAERLKGVDSTLKIQPAKLEDSAVYLCASSLDKVTPSGRNKAKNIQYFGAGTRLSVL.

The genes are TRBV20-1 and TRBJ2-1, with 11 bases that match TRBD2. Looked up from germline, CDR1 is DFQATT and CDR2 is SNEGSKA (reference sequence). V was clipped by 3 bases and J by 4 bases; unmatched bases: 11. The CDR3 is made up of 17 amino acids. CDR3 sequence reads: CSASPGSGTSGYNEQFF. CDR3 bases: TGCAGTGCTAGCCCAGGTTCCGGGACTAGCGGTTACAATGAGCAGTTCTTC.

The rearrangement links TRBV6-1 to TRBJ1-5; D is perhaps TRBD1 (5 bases). The CDR3 loop spans 15 amino acids. V shed 6 bases and J shed 0 bases, with 12 bases lying between them. Looked up from germline, CDR1 is MNHNS and CDR2 is SASEGT. Here the CDR3 reads CASRPGLSSNQPQHF. CDR3 DNA sequence: TGTGCCAGCAGACCGGGACTGAGTAGCAATCAGCCCCAGCATTTT.

This clonotype was detected a few times. CDR3 residues: CASSYSAGIGSGNTIYF. The DNA for the CDR3 is TGTGCCAGCAGTTACTCAGCAGGGATTGGGTCTGGAAACACCATATATTTT. V gene TRBV6-5 combines with J gene TRBJ1-3, with TRBD1 as a possible D gene (5 bases). The ends were cut back, 0 bases at V and 1 base at J, with 13 bases in the middle. Germline values: CDR1 MNHEY, CDR2 SVGAGI. The CDR3 has 17 residues.

The chain has TRBV15 and TRBJ2-1, with TRBD2 as a possible D gene (5 bases). This CDR3 is 16 amino acids long. Germline assignment: CDR1 LNHNV and CDR2 YYDKDF (reference sequence). V lost 2 bases, J lost 0 bases, and 11 bases lay in between. CDR3 in DNA: TGTGCCACCAGCAGAAAGAGCGGCTACTCCTACAATGAGCAGTTCTTC. Protein: CATSRKSGYSYNEQFF.

This clonotype was seen only a few times. The chain joins TRBV5-4 to TRBJ2-3; 8 nucleotides align to TRBD2. Germline V CDR1 and CDR2: SGHNT, YYREEE (reference sequence). With 1 base clipped from V and 5 bases from J, the junction kept 9 bases outside the gene matches. The CDR3 is 16 residues long. Here the CDR3 reads CASSLTTSGPQDTQYF. The CDR3 nucleotides read TGTGCCAGCAGCTTGACTACTAGCGGACCACAAGATACGCAGTATTTT.

This chain connects TRBV3-1 to TRBJ2-3; perhaps TRBD2 as D (6 bases). From germline, CDR1 is LGHDT and CDR2 YNNKEL (reference sequence). The CDR3 is 15 residues long. V was pared by 4 bases and J by 6 bases, with 17 bases between. The CDR3 is CASSPSSASGDTQYF. The CDR3 DNA follows: TGTGCCAGCAGCCCGTCTAGCGCCTCGGGGGATACGCAGTATTTT.

The chain uses TRBV5-6 and TRBJ2-1; 8 bases are shared with TRBD2. Germline CDR1 SGHDT, CDR2 YYEEEE. The CDR3 consists of 16 residues. Trimming cost V 3 bases and J 3 bases; bases outside gene matches: 8. The CDR3 DNA reads TGTGCCAGCAGCTCCCCCTTGGGGACTAGCTACAATGAGCAGTTCTTC. It yields the protein CASSSPLGTSYNEQFF.

The gene calls are TRBV27 and TRBJ2-7; no clear D gene. V lost 7 bases and J 4 bases, leaving 17 bases between the germline ends. CDR1 MNHEY and CDR2 SMNVEV come from the germline V gene (reference sequence). CDR3 size: 14 residues. The CDR3 is CASTISQDPYEQYF. Here the CDR3 DNA reads TGTGCCAGCACGATTTCCCAGGATCCTTACGAGCAGTACTTC.

The genes are TRBV11-3 and TRBJ2-1; the D gene is possibly TRBD2 (6 bases). Per germline, CDR1 SGHNT and CDR2 YENEEA. The CDR3 sequence is 16 residues long. V lost 5 bases to trimming and J lost 5 bases, with 19 bases between them. This CDR3 reads CASSPGRGAPDNEQFF. The CDR3 DNA is TGTGCCAGCAGCCCCGGGCGGGGTGCGCCTGACAATGAGCAGTTCTTC.

V and J are TRBV7-9 and TRBJ2-1; D might be TRBD1 (6 bases). With 5 bases removed from V and 0 bases from J, the gap between germline ends came to 14 bases. The germline gives CDR1 SEHNR, CDR2 FQNEAQ (reference sequence). The CDR3 spans 16 residues. The CDR3 loop is CASSPRTDPSYNEQFF. CDR3 nucleotides: TGTGCCAGCAGCCCTCGGACAGACCCCTCCTACAATGAGCAGTTCTTC.

This clonotype appeared a few times. The chain uses TRBV7-9 and TRBJ2-7; 11 bases are a match to TRBD2. The CDR3 consists of 16 residues. V shed 5 bases and J 4 bases; nucleotides not matched to a gene: 10. The V gene's germline CDR1 is SEHNR and CDR2 FQNEAQ (reference sequence). CDR3 region: CASSRLTSGTSYEQYF. The CDR3 coding sequence is TGTGCCAGCAGCCGCTTGACTAGCGGGACCTCTTACGAGCAGTACTTC. Filled out from reference TRBV7-9 and TRBJ2-7, the complete variable domain reads DTGVSQNPRHKITKRGQNVTFRCDPISEHNRLYWYRQTLGQGPEFLTYFQNEAQLEKSRLLSDRFSAERPKGSFSTLEIQRTEQGDSAMYLCASSRLTSGTSYEQYFGPGTRLTVT.

The chain uses TRBV12-3 or TRBV12-4 and TRBJ2-5, with a possible D match to TRBD2 (5 bases). Trimming pared 6 bases from V and 5 bases from J, leaving 19 bases between. This CDR3 contains 15 residues. The CDR3 DNA is TGTGCCAGCAGATCCCGTGGACTCACGCGGGAGACCCAGTACTTC. It yields the protein CASRSRGLTRETQYF.

The chain combines TRBV3-1 with TRBJ1-6; D perhaps matches TRBD1 (5 bases). V lost 4 bases and J 8 bases, leaving 15 bases between the germline ends. CDR3 size: 15 residues. The V gene's germline CDR1 is LGHDT and CDR2 YNNKEL (reference sequence). For the CDR3, the DNA is TGTGCCAGCAGCCCGGGACCGGGGAAAGATTCACCCCTCCACTTT. Translating it yields CASSPGPGKDSPLHF.

The rearrangement links TRBV24-1 to TRBJ2-1; 8 bases map to TRBD1. CDR3 size: 15 residues. Germline trimming cut 4 bases from V and 10 bases from J; bases unmatched to any gene: 11. Looked up from germline, CDR1 is KGHDR and CDR2 is SFDVKD. The CDR3 coding sequence is TGTGCCACCAGTGACAGTCGTCCGGGACAGGAGGAGCAGTTCTTC. As protein: CATSDSRPGQEEQFF.

The table lists this clonotype with a few counts. V usage is TRBV7-2 and J usage is TRBJ2-7; 8 bases agree with TRBD2. CDR1 and CDR2 from the germline V gene are SGHTA and FQGNSA. J lost 5 bases, V lost 4 bases, and 13 bases had no gene match. The CDR3 is 16 amino acids. CDR3 bases: TGTGCCAGCAGCTCAATCCCCGGGACTAGTCTTCACGAGCAGTACTTC. It codes for CASSSIPGTSLHEQYF.

This clonotype was picked up a small number of times. This rearrangement joins TRBV10-3 to TRBJ1-5; D may be TRBD1 (5 bases). This CDR3 has 13 residues. The germline V and J ends were trimmed by 11 bases and 2 bases, with 13 bases remaining between them. Germline loops: CDR1 ENHRY, CDR2 SYGVKD. Written as DNA, the CDR3 is TGTGCCGCTCAGGGTAACGGCAATCAGCCCCAGCATTTT. Translated: CAAQGNGNQPQHF.

The rearrangement joins TRBV27 to TRBJ1-5; a possible D gene is TRBD1 (5 bases). The CDR3 sequence is 16 residues long. Between the trimmed V and J ends, which lost 2 bases and 6 bases, there was a span of 17 bases. Germline V gene sequence: CDR1 MNHEY, CDR2 SMNVEV (reference sequence). CDR3 bases: TGTGCCAGCAGTTTAGTGCTTCCCCTTGGGGGTCAGCCCCAGCATTTT. Translation gives CASSLVLPLGGQPQHF.

This clonotype was detected only a few times. J is TRBJ2-4 and V is TRBV5-1; weak D call: TRBD1 (6 bases). CDR1 SGHRS and CDR2 YFSETQ come from the germline V gene. Trimming stripped 4 bases from V and 3 bases from J, with 11 bases between. The CDR3 loop spans 14 amino acids. CDR3 region: CASSRDNIKNIQYF. The CDR3 DNA reads as TGCGCCAGCAGCAGGGACAACATCAAAAACATTCAGTACTTC.

This chain connects TRBV3-1 to TRBJ2-1; no firm D call. The CDR3 sequence is 14 residues long. Deletions cut 0 bases from V and 6 bases from J, with 9 bases between. Germline assignment: CDR1 LGHDT and CDR2 YNNKEL (reference sequence). The DNA for the CDR3 is TGTGCCAGCAGCCAAGATGTGGGCAGCAATGAGCAGTTCTTC. Residues: CASSQDVGSNEQFF.

The V and J genes are TRBV5-1 and TRBJ1-1; D is unresolved. Germline CDR1 reads SGHRS; CDR2 reads YFSETQ. This CDR3 has 15 residues. Trimming shortened V by 1 base and J by 1 base, and 11 bases separated the two germline ends. CDR3 nucleotides: TGCGCCAGCAGCTTGAGTTTCAAAACGAACACTGAAGCTTTCTTT. Protein product: CASSLSFKTNTEAFF.

This clonotype came up a few times. The J gene is TRBJ2-3, the V gene TRBV5-1, with D unresolved. The germline V and J ends were trimmed by 8 bases and 8 bases, with 6 bases remaining between them. Germline V gene lookup returns CDR1 SGHRS and CDR2 YFSETQ. The CDR3 extends over 9 amino acids. The CDR3 sequence: CARLGTQYF. CDR3 sequence (DNA): TGCGCCAGACTCGGTACGCAGTATTTT.

This clonotype occurred once. The genes are TRBV18 and TRBJ2-1; 7 bases align to TRBD2. Germline values: CDR1 KGHSH, CDR2 LQKENI. V lost 2 bases, J lost 0 bases, and 1 base stayed unmatched. CDR3 length equals 15 residues. In DNA, the CDR3 is TGTGCCAGCTCACCAGGGGAGGGCTCCTACAATGAGCAGTTCTTC. Translated: CASSPGEGSYNEQFF. The full variable domain, its missing parts supplied by reference TRBV18 and TRBJ2-1, is NAGVMQNPRHLVRRRGQEARLRCSPMKGHSHVYWYRQLPEEGLKFMVYLQKENIIDESGMPKERFSAEFPKEGPSILRIQQVVRGDSAAYFCASSPGEGSYNEQFFGPGTRLTVL.

V and J are TRBV5-1 and TRBJ2-3, with 9 positions matching TRBD1. Trimming at V came to 5 bases and at J to 3 bases, leaving 10 bases not matched to a gene. This CDR3 contains 16 residues. Germline CDR1 SGHRS, CDR2 YFSETQ. Here the CDR3 reads CASRQGTGIGTDTQYF. In nucleotides, the CDR3 is TGCGCCAGCAGACAAGGGACAGGGATCGGGACAGATACGCAGTATTTT.

The chain links TRBV7-2 to TRBJ2-2; possible D gene TRBD1, 5 bases. Germline values: CDR1 SGHTA, CDR2 FQGNSA. The CDR3 sequence is 17 residues long. V lost 2 bases to trimming and J lost 4 bases, with 17 bases between them. CDR3 in amino acids: CASSLSFSGAITGELFF. The CDR3 bases are TGTGCCAGCAGCTTATCTTTTTCTGGGGCCATCACCGGGGAGCTGTTTTTT.

The genes are TRBV5-1 and TRBJ1-6; TRBD1 might be the D (6 bases). Trimming took 3 bases from V and 9 from J, leaving 13 bases between them. This CDR3 is built from 14 residues. CDR1 is SGHRS and CDR2 is YFSETQ in the germline V gene. CDR3 bases: TGCGCCAGCAGCTCGACCATACAGGGTTCACCCCTCCACTTT. Its translation: CASSSTIQGSPLHF.

The CDR3 protein is CASSQSTAGANVLTF. The CDR3 region has the DNA TGTGCCAGCAGCCAGAGCACAGCTGGGGCCAACGTCCTGACTTTC. The gene calls are TRBV14 and TRBJ2-6; D is unclear. The V end lost 3 bases, the J end lost 2 bases, and 8 bases lay between the germline ends. Germline V gene sequence: CDR1 SGHDN, CDR2 FVKESK. The CDR3 runs 15 residues.

At least ten counts were recorded for this clonotype. V and J are TRBV7-6 and TRBJ1-6; 10 bases map to TRBD1. The length of the CDR3 is 16 residues. CDR1 and CDR2 from the germline V gene are SGHVS and FNYEAQ. V trimming: 1 base; J trimming: 13 bases; junction bases outside the gene matches: 10. The CDR3 reads CASSLGDRGSGLPLHF. CDR3 bases: TGTGCCAGCAGCTTAGGGGACAGGGGATCTGGTTTGCCCCTCCACTTT. Filled out from reference TRBV7-6 and TRBJ1-6, the complete variable domain reads GAGVSQSPRYKVTKRGQDVALRCDPISGHVSLYWYRQALGQGPEFLTYFNYEAQQDKSGLPNDRFSAERPEGSISTLTIQRTEQRDSAMYRCASSLGDRGSGLPLHFGNGTRLTVT.